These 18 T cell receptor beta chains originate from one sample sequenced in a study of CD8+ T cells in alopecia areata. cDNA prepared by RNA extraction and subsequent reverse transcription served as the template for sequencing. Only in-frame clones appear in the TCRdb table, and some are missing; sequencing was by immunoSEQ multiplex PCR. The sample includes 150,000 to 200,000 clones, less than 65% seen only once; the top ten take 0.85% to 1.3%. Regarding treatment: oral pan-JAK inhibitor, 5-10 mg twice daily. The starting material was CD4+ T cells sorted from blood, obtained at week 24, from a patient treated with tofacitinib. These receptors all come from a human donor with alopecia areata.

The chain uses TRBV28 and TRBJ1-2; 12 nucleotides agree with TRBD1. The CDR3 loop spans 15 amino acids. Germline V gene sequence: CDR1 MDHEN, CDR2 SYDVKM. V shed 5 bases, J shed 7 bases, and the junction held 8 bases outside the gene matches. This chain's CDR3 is CASSPWGQGASGYTF. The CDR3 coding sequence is TGTGCCAGCAGTCCCTGGGGACAGGGGGCAAGTGGCTACACCTTC.

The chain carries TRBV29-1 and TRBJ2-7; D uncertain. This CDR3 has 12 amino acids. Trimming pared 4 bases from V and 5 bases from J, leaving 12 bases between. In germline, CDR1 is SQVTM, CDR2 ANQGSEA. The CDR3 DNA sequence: TGCAGCGTTGTGACCCCGCCTGACGAGCAGTACTTC. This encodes CSVVTPPDEQYF.

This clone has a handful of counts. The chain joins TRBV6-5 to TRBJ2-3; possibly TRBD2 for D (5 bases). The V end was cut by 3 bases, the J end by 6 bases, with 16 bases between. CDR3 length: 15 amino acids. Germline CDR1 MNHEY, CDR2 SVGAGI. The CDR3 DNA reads TGTGCCAGCAGTTATTGGGAGTTCTGGTGGGATACGCAGTATTTT. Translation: CASSYWEFWWDTQYF.

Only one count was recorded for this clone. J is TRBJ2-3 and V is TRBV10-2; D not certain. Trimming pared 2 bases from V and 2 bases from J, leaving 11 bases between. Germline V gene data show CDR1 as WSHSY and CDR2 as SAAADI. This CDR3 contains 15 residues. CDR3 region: CASSESRAHTDTQYF. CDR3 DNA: TGCGCCAGCAGTGAGAGTAGGGCCCACACAGATACGCAGTATTTT.

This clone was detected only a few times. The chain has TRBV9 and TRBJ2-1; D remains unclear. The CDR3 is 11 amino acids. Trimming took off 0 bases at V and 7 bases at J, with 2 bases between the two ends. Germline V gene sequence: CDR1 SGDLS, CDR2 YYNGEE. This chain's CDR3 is CASSVENEQFF. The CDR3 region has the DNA TGTGCCAGCAGCGTAGAAAATGAGCAGTTCTTC.

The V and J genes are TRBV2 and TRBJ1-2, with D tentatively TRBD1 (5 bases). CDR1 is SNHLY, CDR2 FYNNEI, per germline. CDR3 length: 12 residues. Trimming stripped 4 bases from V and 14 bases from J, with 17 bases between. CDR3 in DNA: TGTGCCAGCAGTGGCCATTCCGGGACCGTTACCTTC. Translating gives CASSGHSGTVTF.

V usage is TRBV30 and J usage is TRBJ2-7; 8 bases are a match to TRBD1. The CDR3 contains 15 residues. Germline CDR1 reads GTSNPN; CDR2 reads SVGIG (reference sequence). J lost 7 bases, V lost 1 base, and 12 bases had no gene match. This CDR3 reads CAWSAADRESKEQYF. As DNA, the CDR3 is TGTGCCTGGAGTGCAGCGGACAGGGAATCGAAGGAGCAGTACTTC.

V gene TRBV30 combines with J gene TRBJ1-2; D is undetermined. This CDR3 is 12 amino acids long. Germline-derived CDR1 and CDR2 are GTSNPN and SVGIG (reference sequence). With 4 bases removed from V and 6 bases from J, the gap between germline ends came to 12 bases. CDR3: CAWISPSDGYTF. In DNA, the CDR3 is TGTGCCTGGATAAGTCCAAGTGATGGCTACACCTTC.

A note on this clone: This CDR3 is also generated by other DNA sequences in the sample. CDR3 DNA: TGTGCCAGCTCACCGGGCCGGGAGACCCAGTACTTC. It specifies CASSPGRETQYF. This chain links TRBV18 with TRBJ2-5; no definite D call. Germline CDR1 KGHSH, CDR2 LQKENI. V was pared by 3 bases and J by 5 bases, with 7 bases between. The CDR3 sequence is 12 residues long.

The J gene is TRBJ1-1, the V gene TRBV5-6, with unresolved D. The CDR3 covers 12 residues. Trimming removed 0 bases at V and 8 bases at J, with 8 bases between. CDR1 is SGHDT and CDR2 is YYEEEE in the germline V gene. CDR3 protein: CASSLAPREAFF. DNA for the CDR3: TGTGCCAGCAGCTTGGCGCCGCGGGAAGCTTTCTTT.

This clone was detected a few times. In nucleotides, the CDR3 is TGCAGCGTCCATGGGGTCGGACAGGGGTTTGAAGCTTTCTTT. Translated, it gives CSVHGVGQGFEAFF. This rearrangement joins TRBV29-1 to TRBJ1-1; 9 bases agree with TRBD1. This CDR3 is 14 amino acids long. Germline CDR1 SQVTM, CDR2 ANQGSEA. The V segment lost 6 bases and the J segment 7 bases; nucleotides outside the gene matches: 12.

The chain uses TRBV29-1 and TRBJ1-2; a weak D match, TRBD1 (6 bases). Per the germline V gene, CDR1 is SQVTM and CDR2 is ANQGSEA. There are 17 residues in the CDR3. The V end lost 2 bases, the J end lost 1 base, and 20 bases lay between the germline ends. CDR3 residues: CSVEFARGQTGNYGYTF. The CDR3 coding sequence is TGCAGCGTTGAATTTGCCAGGGGTCAAACGGGTAACTATGGCTACACCTTC.

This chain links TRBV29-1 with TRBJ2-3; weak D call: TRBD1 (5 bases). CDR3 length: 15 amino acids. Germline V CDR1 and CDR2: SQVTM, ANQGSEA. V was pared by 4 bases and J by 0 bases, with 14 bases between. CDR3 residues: CSVGREGASTDTQYF. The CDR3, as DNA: TGCAGCGTTGGAAGGGAAGGGGCTAGCACAGATACGCAGTATTTT.

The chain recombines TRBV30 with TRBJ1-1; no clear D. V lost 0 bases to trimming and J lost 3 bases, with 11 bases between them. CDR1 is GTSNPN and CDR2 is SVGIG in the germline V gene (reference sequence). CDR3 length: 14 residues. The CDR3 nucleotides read TGTGCCTGGAGTGTGATTGCTTTGGACACTGAAGCTTTCTTT. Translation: CAWSVIALDTEAFF. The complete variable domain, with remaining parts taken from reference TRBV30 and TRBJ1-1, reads SQTIHQWPATLVQPVGSPLSLECTVEGTSNPNLYWYRQAAGRGLQLLFYSVGIGQISSEVPQNLSASRPQDRQFILSSKKLLLSDSGFYLCAWSVIALDTEAFFGQGTRLTVV.

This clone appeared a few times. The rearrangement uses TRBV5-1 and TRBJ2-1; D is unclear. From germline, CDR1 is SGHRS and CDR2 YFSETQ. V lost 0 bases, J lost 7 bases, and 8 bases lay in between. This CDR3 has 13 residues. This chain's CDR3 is CASSLEVRNEQFF. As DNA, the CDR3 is TGCGCCAGCAGCTTGGAGGTTAGGAATGAGCAGTTCTTC.

DNA of the CDR3: TGTGCCAGCAGGGGCGAGGGGATGGACTATGGCTACACCTTC. It codes for CASRGEGMDYGYTF. V gene TRBV6-1 combines with J gene TRBJ1-2; a weak D match, TRBD1 (5 bases). Germline values: CDR1 MNHNS, CDR2 SASEGT. Trimming left V 6 bases short and J 3 bases short, with 14 bases between. This CDR3 region has 14 residues.

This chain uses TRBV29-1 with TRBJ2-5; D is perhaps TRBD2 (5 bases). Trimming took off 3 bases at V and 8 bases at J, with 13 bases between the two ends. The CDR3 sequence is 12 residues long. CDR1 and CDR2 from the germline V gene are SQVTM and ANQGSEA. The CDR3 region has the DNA TGCAGCGTTGACCCGAACGGGATAACCCAGTACTTC. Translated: CSVDPNGITQYF.

The CDR3 reads CAWSAREGREQYF. Here the CDR3 DNA reads TGTGCCTGGAGTGCCAGGGAGGGCCGCGAGCAGTACTTC. The chain is built from TRBV30 and TRBJ2-7, with 7 bases fitting TRBD2. Germline CDR1 and CDR2: GTSNPN and SVGIG (reference sequence). The J segment lost 6 bases and the V segment lost 1 base, leaving 6 bases of the junction unmatched. This CDR3 region has 13 residues.